The TCR beta chain under discussion was sequenced for a study of T cell responses to AZD1222 COVID-19 vaccine. Study-wide points: Donors were mostly white British, more females; clonal diversity possibly underestimated. Unmutated regions of variants are reportedly targeted by nearly half of spike-specific TCRs.

The V segment lost 4 bases and the J segment 1 base; nucleotides outside the gene matches: 5. Germline V gene data show CDR1 as SEHNR and CDR2 as FQNEAQ (reference sequence). The length of the CDR3 is 16 residues. Data came from immunoSEQ multiplex PCR; TCRdb stores just in-frame clones and leaves some out. The repertoire holds 150,000 to 190,000 clones, with about nine tenths as singletons. A word on this clone: The antigen is unknown.

This clonotype originated in an adult in good health. The specimen was peripheral blood, collected on day 0 of AZD1222 vaccination. This chain joins TRBV7-9 and TRBJ1-4, with TRBD1 identical over 8 bases. CDR3 sequence reads: CASSSLTGGTNEKLFF. Here the CDR3 DNA reads TGTGCCAGCAGCTCATTAACAGGGGGAACTAATGAAAAACTGTTTTTT.